This is a list of T cell receptor beta chains from one sample in a study of T cells after yellow fever vaccination. MiXCR, applied by TCRdb to the 5' RACE reads, yields one record per CDR3 protein. Among 100,000 to 150,000 distinct CDR3 sequences listed, roughly 9% were seen once. Sequenced material: CD8+ T cells sorted from PBMCs, taken on the day of the yellow fever booster vaccination. The receptor set was obtained from a man between 18 and 35 years old who received the YFV17D yellow fever vaccine. Both conserved end residues are part of each CDR3. D genes are given only for firm matches. Some rows mark clone size as missing; the rest say once, few, many or name a class of expanded clone.

clone_size	v_call	d_call	j_call	cdr3_aa	cdr3_nt
few	TRBV5-6	TRBD2	TRBJ2-7	CASSSGLAGGRVQYF	TGTGCCAGCAGCTCCGGGCTAGCGGGGGGGAGGGTGCAGTACTTC
NA	TRBV5-8	NA	TRBJ2-1	CASSAALGERLNEQFF	TGTGCCAGCAGCGCGGCCCTGGGCGAGCGGCTAAATGAGCAGTTCTTC
NA	TRBV4-1	TRBD1	TRBJ1-5	CASSHGQGGQPQHF	TGCGCCAGCAGCCACGGACAGGGAGGTCAGCCCCAGCATTTT
NA	TRBV19	NA	TRBJ1-6	CASSREGLGSPLHF	TGTGCCAGTAGTCGTGAGGGGCTCGGTTCACCCCTCCACTTT
medium-sized	TRBV6-6	TRBD1	TRBJ2-5	CASSAGGGSQYF	TGTGCCAGCAGTGCAGGGGGCGGGTCCCAGTACTTC
NA	TRBV4-3	NA	TRBJ1-6	CASSPTSGAHSPLHF	TGCGCCAGCAGCCCGACCTCCGGGGCGCATTCACCCCTCCACTTT
many	TRBV18	NA	TRBJ1-1	CASSPIFRASNTEAFF	TGTGCCAGCTCACCCATATTCAGGGCGTCGAACACTGAAGCTTTCTTT
many	TRBV19	TRBD2	TRBJ2-1	CASSKTSGSYNEQFF	TGTGCCAGTAGTAAGACTAGCGGCTCCTACAATGAGCAGTTCTTC
many	TRBV4-1	NA	TRBJ2-3	CASSQFVAGDTQYF	TGCGCCAGCAGCCAATTCGTTGCGGGAGATACGCAGTATTTT
few	TRBV15	NA	TRBJ1-1	CATSRDLGAIEAFF	TGTGCCACCAGCAGAGATCTGGGGGCAATTGAAGCTTTCTTT
few	TRBV5-5	NA	TRBJ1-3	CASSLVRYSGNTIYF	TGTGCCAGCAGCTTGGTGCGCTACTCTGGAAACACCATATATTTT
few	TRBV4-1	NA	TRBJ1-4	CAIGGFNEKLFF	TGCGCCATCGGAGGGTTCAATGAAAAACTGTTTTTT
few	TRBV6-5	TRBD1	TRBJ1-5	CATSRQGYSNQPQHF	TGTGCCACCTCAAGACAGGGATATAGCAATCAGCCCCAGCATTTT
NA	TRBV4-3	NA	TRBJ2-3	CASSQDGSSTDTQYF	TGCGCCAGCAGCCAAGACGGTAGCAGCACAGATACGCAGTATTTT
many	TRBV4-3	TRBD1	TRBJ2-3	CASSQSPGGGLADTQYF	TGCGCCAGCAGCCAGTCCCCAGGGGGTGGTTTAGCAGATACGCAGTATTTT
few	TRBV6-5	NA	TRBJ2-1	CASRAGVVSYNEQFF	TGTGCCAGCAGAGCAGGGGTGGTCTCCTACAATGAGCAGTTCTTC
few	TRBV7-8	TRBD1	TRBJ2-5	CATLDRAGKIKTQYF	TGTGCCACCTTAGACAGGGCCGGCAAAATAAAGACCCAGTACTTC
NA	TRBV3-1	NA	TRBJ2-7	CASSSGSAGYEQYF	TGTGCCAGCAGCTCTGGTTCCGCGGGCTACGAGCAGTACTTC
many	TRBV2	NA	TRBJ1-2	CASSEAKRNYGYTF	TGTGCCAGCAGTGAAGCTAAACGGAACTATGGCTACACCTTC
many	TRBV29-1	NA	TRBJ2-1	CSVEGEARLGEQFF	TGCAGCGTTGAAGGAGAGGCGAGGCTCGGGGAGCAGTTCTTC
few	TRBV21-1	NA	TRBJ1-6	CASLEKTELPSPLHF	TGTGCCAGCTTAGAAAAGACAGAACTCCCCTCACCCCTCCACTTT
few	TRBV5-6	NA	TRBJ2-4	CASSLDQRNIQYF	TGTGCCAGCAGCTTGGACCAGCGGAACATTCAGTACTTC
few	TRBV5-1	NA	TRBJ1-1	CASTPQGGEAFF	TGCGCCAGCACCCCGCAGGGAGGGGAAGCTTTCTTT
NA	TRBV6-6	TRBD1	TRBJ1-1	CASSPPTTGPNTEAFF	TGTGCCAGCAGCCCACCCACGACAGGGCCGAACACTGAAGCTTTCTTT
NA	TRBV12-3/TRBV12-4	TRBD2	TRBJ2-3	CASSLKGRAGGWGTDTQYF	TGTGCCAGCAGTTTAAAAGGGAGAGCGGGGGGTTGGGGCACAGATACGCAGTATTTT
few	TRBV6-2/TRBV6-3	NA	TRBJ1-5	CASTSGEANQPQHF	TGTGCCAGCACCTCGGGGGAAGCCAATCAGCCCCAGCATTTT
few	TRBV29-1	NA	TRBJ1-1	CSVGQTMNTEAFF	TGCAGCGTTGGGCAGACAATGAACACTGAAGCTTTCTTT
few	TRBV7-9	NA	TRBJ2-5	CASSFTSQQETQYF	TGTGCCAGCAGCTTCACCTCCCAACAAGAGACCCAGTACTTC
NA	TRBV5-1	NA	TRBJ1-1	CASSSGLEAFF	TGCGCCAGCAGCTCAGGCCTTGAAGCTTTCTTT